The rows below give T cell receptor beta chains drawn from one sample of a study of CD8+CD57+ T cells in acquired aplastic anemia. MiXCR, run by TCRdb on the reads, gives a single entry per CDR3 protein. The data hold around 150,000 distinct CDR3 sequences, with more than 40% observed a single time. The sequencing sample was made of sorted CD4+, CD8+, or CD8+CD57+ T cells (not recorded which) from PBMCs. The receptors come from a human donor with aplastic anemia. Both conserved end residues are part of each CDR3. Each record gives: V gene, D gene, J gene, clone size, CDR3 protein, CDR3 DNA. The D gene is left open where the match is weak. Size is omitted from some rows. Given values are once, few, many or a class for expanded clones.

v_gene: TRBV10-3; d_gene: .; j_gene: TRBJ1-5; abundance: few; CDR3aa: CAISDGREQPQHF; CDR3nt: TGTGCCATCAGTGACGGGAGGGAACAGCCCCAGCATTTT
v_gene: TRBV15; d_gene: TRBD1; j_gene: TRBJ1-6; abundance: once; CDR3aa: CATSREVAGGRYSPLHF; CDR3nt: TGTGCCACCAGCAGGGAAGTGGCAGGGGGCCGTTATTCACCCCTCCACTTT
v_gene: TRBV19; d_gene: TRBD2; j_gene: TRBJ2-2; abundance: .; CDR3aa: CASSIGGLDTGELFF; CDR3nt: TGTGCCAGTAGTATAGGAGGACTAGACACCGGGGAGCTGTTTTTT
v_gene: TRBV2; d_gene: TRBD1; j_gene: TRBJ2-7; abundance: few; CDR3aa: CASGLGQDYEQYF; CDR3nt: TGTGCCAGCGGTCTTGGACAGGATTACGAGCAGTACTTC
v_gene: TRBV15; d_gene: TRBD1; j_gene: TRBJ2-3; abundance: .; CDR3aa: CATSRMTGGADTQYF; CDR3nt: TGTGCCACCAGCAGGATGACAGGGGGCGCGGATACGCAGTATTTT
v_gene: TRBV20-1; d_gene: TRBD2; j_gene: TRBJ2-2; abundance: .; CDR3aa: CSASAGLAGGKDTGELFF; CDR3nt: TGCAGTGCTAGTGCGGGACTAGCGGGAGGGAAGGACACCGGGGAGCTGTTTTTT
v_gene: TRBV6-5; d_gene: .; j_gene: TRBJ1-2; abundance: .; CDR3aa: CASSYSTGQINYGYTF; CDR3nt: TGTGCCAGCAGTTACTCTACCGGACAGATTAACTATGGCTACACCTTC
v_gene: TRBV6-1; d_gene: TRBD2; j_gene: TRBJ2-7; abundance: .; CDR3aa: CASRVGLAGTYEQYF; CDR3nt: TGTGCCAGCAGGGTGGGACTAGCGGGGACCTACGAGCAGTACTTC
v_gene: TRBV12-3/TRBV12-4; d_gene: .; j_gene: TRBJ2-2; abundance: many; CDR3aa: CASGAPENTGELFF; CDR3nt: TGTGCCAGCGGAGCCCCAGAGAACACCGGGGAGCTGTTTTTT
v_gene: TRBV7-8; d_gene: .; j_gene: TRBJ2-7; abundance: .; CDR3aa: CASSNFRVYEQYF; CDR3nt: TGCGCCAGCAGCAACTTCAGGGTTTACGAGCAGTACTTC